The 24 T cell receptor beta chains in this list originate from one sample, sequenced in a study of cytomegalovirus exposure and HLA in healthy donors. Clones were sequenced by immunoSEQ multiplex PCR, and TCRdb holds only the in-frame ones, with some missing. The table includes approximately 60,000 clones, about 92% detected once. The sequenced sample was PBMCs. The receptors were gathered from a young woman in good health and CMV-seronegative.

The V gene is TRBV4-1, the J gene TRBJ2-7, with D perhaps TRBD2 (5 bases). This CDR3 is 17 amino acids long. V lost 3 bases and J lost 0, with 18 bases in between. The germline CDR1 and CDR2 sequences are MGHRA and YSYEKL. The CDR3 DNA reads as TGCGCCAGCAGCCAGGGAACCGGGATAAGGAGCTCCTACGAGCAGTACTTC. Translating gives CASSQGTGIRSSYEQYF.

The chain has TRBV19 and TRBJ2-3; weak D call: TRBD2 (6 bases). The CDR3 contains 13 residues. Germline V lookup: CDR1 LNHDA, CDR2 SQIVND (reference sequence). Trimming left V 7 bases short and J 5 bases short, with 13 bases between. In DNA, the CDR3 is TGTGCCAGTACGGGCGGGGCCTTAGATACGCAGTATTTT. This gives the protein CASTGGALDTQYF.

This chain connects TRBV7-9 to TRBJ1-2; a weak D match, TRBD1 (5 bases). CDR1 and CDR2 (germline): SEHNR, FQNEAQ (reference sequence). The CDR3 totals 16 residues. V gave up 2 bases and J gave up 2 bases, with 15 bases separating them. The CDR3 nucleotides are TGTGCCAGCAGCTTATCAGGGAGGGCTGGGAACTATGGCTACACCTTC. The encoded protein is CASSLSGRAGNYGYTF.

The chain is built from TRBV7-8 and TRBJ1-6; D unclear. Trimming removed 4 bases from V and 6 bases from J, with 19 bases in between. The CDR3 totals 17 residues. Germline V lookup: CDR1 SGHVS, CDR2 FQNEAQ. The CDR3 bases are TGTGCCAGCAGCTATAGAGGTGGTTCCGGGGTTAATTCACCCCTCCACTTT. Protein sequence: CASSYRGGSGVNSPLHF.

The chain recombines TRBV4-3 with TRBJ1-1, with 8 bases fitting TRBD1. The CDR3 runs 16 residues. Germline V gene data show CDR1 as LGHNA and CDR2 as YSLEER. V lost 1 base to trimming and J lost 4 bases; unmatched junction nucleotides: 8. In nucleotides, the CDR3 is TGCGCCAGCAGCCAAGGACAGGGGTTCGGCGGCACTGAAGCTTTCTTT. Its translation: CASSQGQGFGGTEAFF.

This clone was counted only a few times. The chain has TRBV5-6 and TRBJ1-5, with 7 bases matching TRBD1. CDR1 SGHDT and CDR2 YYEEEE come from the germline V gene. The CDR3 consists of 16 residues. V was pared by 4 bases and J by 2 bases, with 9 bases of the junction left unmatched. CDR3 nucleotide sequence: TGTGCCAGCAGCGGTACAGGGGTTGGGGGCAATCAGCCCCAGCATTTT. Its protein is CASSGTGVGGNQPQHF.

This chain connects TRBV19 to TRBJ1-5; D might be TRBD1 (5 bases). This CDR3 is built from 17 residues. The V end was cut by 2 bases, the J end by 6 bases, with 20 bases between. Germline CDR1 LNHDA, CDR2 SQIVND (reference sequence). CDR3 nucleotide sequence: TGTGCCAGTAGTATATTCGGCTTTTGGGCCAGGGCTCAGCCCCAGCATTTT. This encodes CASSIFGFWARAQPQHF.

The CDR3: CASSPDRELLYEQYV. CDR3 sequence (DNA): TGTGCCAGCTCACCCGACAGGGAACTTCTCTACGAGCAGTACGTC. This chain connects TRBV18 to TRBJ2-7; 7 nucleotides line up with TRBD1. Germline CDR1 KGHSH, CDR2 LQKENI. The ends lost 3 bases at V and 3 bases at J; junction bases unmatched: 8. The CDR3 spans 15 residues.

The chain recombines TRBV7-9 with TRBJ2-7; 7 bases fit TRBD1. CDR3 length: 16 amino acids. Unmatched junction bases numbered 10, after V lost 5 bases and J lost 0 bases. Germline CDR1 SEHNR, CDR2 FQNEAQ (reference sequence). The CDR3 region is CASSTTGTANSYEQYF. In DNA form, the CDR3 reads TGTGCCAGCAGCACCACCGGGACAGCTAACTCCTACGAGCAGTACTTC.

The chain combines TRBV6-6 with TRBJ1-2; a weak D match, TRBD1 (6 bases). Trimming cost V 2 bases and J 6 bases, with 16 bases left between them. This CDR3 has 15 residues. Germline V gene sequence: CDR1 MNHNY, CDR2 SVGAGI (reference sequence). The CDR3 DNA is TGTGCCAGCAGTTACCCCTCGGACAGAATACATGGCTACACCTTC. Its translation: CASSYPSDRIHGYTF.

This chain links TRBV10-3 with TRBJ1-1; D may be TRBD1 (5 bases). V shed 4 bases and J shed 4 bases, with 10 bases lying between them. The CDR3 covers 13 residues. Germline values: CDR1 ENHRY, CDR2 SYGVKD. The chain's CDR3 is CAISGGDLTEAFF. CDR3 coding DNA: TGTGCCATCAGTGGGGGGGACCTCACTGAAGCTTTCTTT.

The CDR3: CASSRGEGYGYTF. In DNA form, the CDR3 reads TGTGCCAGCAGTAGAGGAGAGGGCTATGGCTACACCTTC. V is TRBV6-6 and J is TRBJ1-2, with D uncertain. The CDR3 extends over 13 amino acids. V was pared by 5 bases and J by 4 bases, with 11 bases between. Germline-derived CDR1 and CDR2 are MNHNY and SVGAGI (reference sequence).

CDR3 nucleotides: TGTGCCAGCAGCTTGGATTCGTTTCAGCCCCAGCATTTT. It encodes CASSLDSFQPQHF. The chain combines TRBV5-4 with TRBJ1-5; D gene unclear. There are 13 residues in the CDR3. V was pared by 0 bases and J by 6 bases, with 7 bases between. Germline CDR1 reads SGHNT; CDR2 reads YYREEE (reference sequence). Full variable domain (rest looked up from reference TRBV5-4 and TRBJ1-5): ETGVTQSPTHLIKTRGQQVTLRCSSQSGHNTVSWYQQALGQGPQFIFQYYREEENGRGNFPPRFSGLQFPNYSSELNVNALELDDSALYLCASSLDSFQPQHFGDGTRLSIL.

By share, this clone counts as medium-sized. V usage is TRBV7-2 and J usage is TRBJ2-3, with D possibly matching TRBD1 (6 bases). CDR3 length: 12 amino acids. V gave up 11 bases and J gave up 4 bases, with 13 bases separating them. The germline V gene encodes CDR1 SGHTA and CDR2 FQGNSA. The CDR3 is CALGPGADTQYF. As DNA, the CDR3 is TGTGCCCTCGGCCCAGGGGCAGATACGCAGTATTTT.

This clone was detected once. The chain employs TRBV6-1 and TRBJ1-5; TRBD1 is a possible D gene (5 bases). Germline V CDR1 and CDR2: MNHNS, SASEGT. This CDR3 contains 16 residues. The V end was cut by 0 bases, the J end by 2 bases, with 11 bases between. For the CDR3, the DNA is TGTGCCAGCAGTGAAGCAATGCAGGGCGGCAATCAGCCCCAGCATTTT. Translating it yields CASSEAMQGGNQPQHF.

The CDR3 sequence is CASSLGPSNEQFF. CDR3 bases: TGTGCCAGCAGCTTAGGCCCCAGCAATGAGCAGTTCTTC. The rearrangement links TRBV7-6 to TRBJ2-1; D call uncertain. V was shortened by 1 base and J by 6 bases, with 7 bases between the two germline ends. The CDR3 sequence is 13 residues long. Germline V gene lookup returns CDR1 SGHVS and CDR2 FNYEAQ.

The CDR3: CASSLRPGGLNTDTQYF. CDR3 sequence (DNA): TGTGCCAGCAGCTTGCGGCCAGGGGGACTGAACACAGATACGCAGTATTTT. The chain couples TRBV13 to TRBJ2-3; D is possibly TRBD1 (7 bases). V lost 3 bases, J lost 2 bases, and 18 bases lay in between. Germline V gene data show CDR1 as PRHDT and CDR2 as FYEKMQ (reference sequence). The CDR3 extends over 17 amino acids.

In this sample, this clone turned up once. CDR3 loop: CASRGRGGNYGYTF. The CDR3 DNA is TGTGCCAGCAGGGGAAGGGGTGGTAACTATGGCTACACCTTC. This chain links TRBV6-5 with TRBJ1-2; D perhaps matches TRBD1 (5 bases). This CDR3 has 14 amino acids. The germline gives CDR1 MNHEY, CDR2 SVGAGI. Trimming took 6 bases from V and 1 from J, leaving 12 bases between them.

The CDR3 loop reads CASSLSGTNEKLFF. In nucleotides, the CDR3 is TGTGCCAGCAGCTTGTCAGGAACTAATGAAAAACTGTTTTTT. V and J are TRBV5-6 and TRBJ1-4; D gene ambiguous. V lost 1 base and J lost 1, with 5 bases in between. The CDR3 consists of 14 residues. Germline lookup yields CDR1 SGHDT and CDR2 YYEEEE.

The chain links TRBV5-6 to TRBJ1-1; 7 nucleotides match TRBD1. The CDR3 has 14 residues. Germline loops: CDR1 SGHDT, CDR2 YYEEEE. V shed 2 bases, J shed 5 bases, and the junction held 6 bases outside the gene matches. CDR3 coding DNA: TGTGCCAGCAGCTTCAAAGACAGGGTAACTGAAGCTTTCTTT. As protein: CASSFKDRVTEAFF.

The rearrangement uses TRBV6-1 and TRBJ1-5; D not certain. Per germline, CDR1 MNHNS and CDR2 SASEGT. The CDR3 covers 13 residues. The V end lost 2 bases, the J end lost 3 bases, and 5 bases lay between the germline ends. The CDR3 bases are TGTGCCAGCAGTGAATCCTTCAATCAGCCCCAGCATTTT. This sequence encodes CASSESFNQPQHF.

The rearrangement uses TRBV25-1 and TRBJ2-7, with D possibly TRBD1 on 5 matching bases. With 3 bases removed from V and 0 bases from J, the gap between germline ends came to 12 bases. Germline loops: CDR1 MGHDK, CDR2 SYGVNS. The CDR3 runs to 15 residues. Here the CDR3 DNA reads TGTGCCAGCAGTGACCCCAGGGTAAGCTCCTACGAGCAGTACTTC. Its translation: CASSDPRVSSYEQYF.

J is TRBJ1-3 and V is TRBV27, with a possible D match to TRBD1 (5 bases). V lost 3 bases and J 7 bases, leaving 16 bases between the germline ends. The CDR3 spans 15 residues. CDR1 MNHEY and CDR2 SMNVEV come from the germline V gene (reference sequence). The CDR3, as DNA: TGTGCCAGCAGTTTGCAGGGTTTAGGTCGGAACACCATATATTTT. Translation gives CASSLQGLGRNTIYF.

The rearrangement joins TRBV10-1 to TRBJ1-2; tentative D call: TRBD1 (6 bases). Trimming removed 10 bases from V and 7 bases from J, with 16 bases in between. From germline, CDR1 is WNHNN and CDR2 SYGVQD (reference sequence). The CDR3 length is 12 residues. CDR3 nucleotides: TGCGCCACCGACAGGCCCGACGCTGGCTACACCTTC. Protein sequence: CATDRPDAGYTF.